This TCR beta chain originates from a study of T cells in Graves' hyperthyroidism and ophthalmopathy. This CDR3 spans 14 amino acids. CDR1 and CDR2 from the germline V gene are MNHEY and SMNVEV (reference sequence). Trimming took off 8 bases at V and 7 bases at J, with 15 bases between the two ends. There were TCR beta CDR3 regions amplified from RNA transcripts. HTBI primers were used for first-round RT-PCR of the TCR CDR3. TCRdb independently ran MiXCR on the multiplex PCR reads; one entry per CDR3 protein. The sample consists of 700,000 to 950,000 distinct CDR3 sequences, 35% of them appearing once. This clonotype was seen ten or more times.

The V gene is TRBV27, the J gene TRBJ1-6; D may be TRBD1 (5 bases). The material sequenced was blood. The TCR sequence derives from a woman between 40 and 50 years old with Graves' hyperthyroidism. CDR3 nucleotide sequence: TGTGCCAGCCGAGGGGCGCAGGTGAATTCACCCCTCCACTTT. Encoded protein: CASRGAQVNSPLHF.